This TCR beta chain was obtained from a study of vaccination effects on CD4 cells after COVID-19. Only in-frame clones appear in the TCRdb table, and some are missing; sequencing was by immunoSEQ multiplex PCR. The repertoire consists of about 79,000 clones, with around 70% occurring once and the leading ten covering approximately 1.9%. To note about this clone: Its antigen is unknown.

The CDR3 is 17 amino acids. CDR1 SGHRS and CDR2 YFSETQ come from the germline V gene. The germline V and J ends were trimmed by 0 bases and 8 bases, with 20 bases remaining between them. Viral peptide pools were used in the ViraFEST assay to expand antigen-specific CD4+ T cells, and sequencing came afterward. Scientists isolated CD4+ T cells after a roughly 9-day culture period ended. The source of this sequence is a human donor who received a COVID-19 vaccine. The chain has TRBV5-1 and TRBJ1-4; no clear D gene. Source: CD4+ T cells from PBMCs cultured with HCoV-229E spike peptides, taken before COVID-19 vaccination. The CDR3 bases are TGCGCCAGCAGCTTGGAAGTGATGAGGACCGTCGGGGAAAAACTGTTTTTT. It encodes CASSLEVMRTVGEKLFF. Full variable domain (outside the CDR3, taken from reference TRBV5-1 and TRBJ1-4): KAGVTQTPRYLIKTRGQQVTLSCSPISGHRSVSWYQQTPGQGLQFLFEYFSETQRNKGNFPGRFSGRQFSNSRSEMNVSTLELGDSALYLCASSLEVMRTVGEKLFFGSGTQLSVL.